This T cell receptor (beta chain) was identified during a study of T cell responses to AZD1222 COVID-19 vaccine. Study-wide context: Second-dose groups at about 4 or about 12 weeks were pooled. Regarding the study as a whole: Baseline serology detected seropositivity in only a handful of AZD1222 recipients. The repertoires were collected only after the peak T cell response.

Assay: immunoSEQ multiplex PCR; the TCRdb copy retains only in-frame clones and omits some. The sample comprises 140,000 or so clones, around 89% of which are singletons, and approximately 4.5% rests with the top ten. This clone was counted between two and nine times. The antigen remains undetermined. Germline loops: CDR1 SGHNT, CDR2 YYREEE (reference sequence). The CDR3 totals 15 residues. The trim removed 3 bases at V and 7 bases at J, leaving 12 bases unmatched. This chain links TRBV5-4 with TRBJ1-2, with TRBD1 matching 7 bases. The input for sequencing was peripheral blood, taken on day 0 of AZD1222 vaccination. This TCR was sampled from an adult in good health. The CDR3 here is CASSSGGQVVSGYTF. The CDR3 DNA reads TGTGCCAGCAGCTCTGGTGGACAGGTAGTAAGTGGCTACACCTTC.